The rows below give T cell receptor beta chains drawn from one sample of a study of identical twins. TCRdb reprocessed the 5' RACE reads with MiXCR, giving one entry per CDR3 protein. The table lists about 240,000 distinct CDR3 sequences, approximately 12% of them singletons. The same data also contributed to another study, on yellow fever vaccine responses in identical twins.

The sequencing sample was made of memory (CD45RO+) T cells sorted from blood. These receptor sequences come from a woman younger than 30 in good health. CDR3s include the opening cysteine and the closing phenylalanine or tryptophan. The order of the fields is clone size, V gene, J gene, D gene, CDR3 DNA, CDR3 protein. A D gene is named only where the DNA matches it firmly. Only part of the rows carry a size: once, few, many, or a class if the clone is expanded.

-	TRBV2	TRBJ2-1	TRBD2	TGTGCCAGCAGTGGCAGACTAGCCCCCTACAATGAGCAGTTCTTC	CASSGRLAPYNEQFF
-	TRBV20-1	TRBJ2-7	TRBD2	TGCAGTGCTAGCGGCCTAGCGGGGGCGGAGTCCTACGAGCAGTACTTC	CSASGLAGAESYEQYF
-	TRBV6-2/TRBV6-3	TRBJ1-1	-	TGTGCCAGCAGTTCGATTTCGAACACTGAAGCTTTCTTT	CASSSISNTEAFF
-	TRBV10-3	TRBJ2-1	TRBD2	TGTGCCATCAGTGAGTCCCCCGGGGGGACTAGGGGTCTTAATGAGCAGTTCTTC	CAISESPGGTRGLNEQFF
many	TRBV4-1	TRBJ2-4	TRBD2	TGCGCCAGCAGCCGCAGCGGACTAGCCTTATTAGGGAACATTCAGTACTTC	CASSRSGLALLGNIQYF
-	TRBV7-6	TRBJ2-7	TRBD2	TGTGCCAGCAGCTGGGGGGGTGTTGAGGGAGACTCCTACGAGCAGTACTTC	CASSWGGVEGDSYEQYF
few	TRBV4-3	TRBJ2-1	-	TGCGCCAGCAGCCAAGTAGCGAAAGCAAGAAATTACAATGAGCAGTTCTTC	CASSQVAKARNYNEQFF
many	TRBV6-4	TRBJ2-2	-	TGTGCCAGCAGTGAATCCGGGACAGGGGAGCTGTTTTTT	CASSESGTGELFF
many	TRBV3-1	TRBJ2-7	TRBD1	TGTGCCAGCAGCCAGTCCTCGGGACAGGGGCCCGAGCAGTACTTC	CASSQSSGQGPEQYF
-	TRBV2	TRBJ2-2	TRBD1	TGTGCCAGCAGTGAGGCCGGGACAGGGAGGGGCACCGGGGAGCTGTTTTTT	CASSEAGTGRGTGELFF
few	TRBV10-2	TRBJ1-2	TRBD1	TGCGCCAGCAGTGATTCAGTACAGGGGTGGAGGTATGGCTACACCTTC	CASSDSVQGWRYGYTF
few	TRBV12-3/TRBV12-4	TRBJ2-1	-	TGTGCCAGCAGTTTAGTCAGTCGATACAATGAGCAGTTCTTC	CASSLVSRYNEQFF
-	TRBV5-1	TRBJ2-5	-	TGCGCCAGCAGCTCCTATCAAGAGACCCAGTACTTC	CASSSYQETQYF
-	TRBV9	TRBJ2-3	-	TGTGCCAGCACCTCGTCTCAGGGTGTCACAGATACGCAGTATTTT	CASTSSQGVTDTQYF
few	TRBV7-6	TRBJ2-7	TRBD2	TGTGCCAGCAGCCCCCAGCGAGCGGGGGAAAACTACGAGCAGTACTTC	CASSPQRAGENYEQYF
-	TRBV10-3	TRBJ2-3	-	TGTGCCATCAGTGTAGCTCGAGCAAACACAGATACGCAGTATTTT	CAISVARANTDTQYF
many	TRBV29-1	TRBJ2-7	-	TGCAGCGTTGAATGGCAGGGTCGTTACGAGCAGTACTTC	CSVEWQGRYEQYF
few	TRBV14	TRBJ2-3	-	TGTGCCAGCAGCCAAGTACTCCAGAGTAGCACAGATACGCAGTATTTT	CASSQVLQSSTDTQYF
few	TRBV2	TRBJ2-3	TRBD2	TGTGCCAGCAGGACCGGGGGGGGGAGCACAGATACGCAGTATTTT	CASRTGGGSTDTQYF
many	TRBV4-2	TRBJ2-7	TRBD1	TGTGCCAGCAGCCAGACCGGGGACAGGGCGTCTGACGAGCAGTACTTC	CASSQTGDRASDEQYF
few	TRBV27	TRBJ1-2	-	TGTGCCAGCAGCCCAGGGATGGGACGGCTTATGAATGGCTACACCTTC	CASSPGMGRLMNGYTF
-	TRBV7-2	TRBJ2-3	TRBD2	TGTGCCAGCAGCCTAAGGACTAGCGTTGGGGGGGCAGATACGCAGTATTTT	CASSLRTSVGGADTQYF
-	TRBV15	TRBJ2-1	TRBD2	TGTGCCACCAGCGTAATCCCTAGCGGGAGGGCCAATGAGCAGTTCTTC	CATSVIPSGRANEQFF
few	TRBV7-3	TRBJ2-3	TRBD2	TGTGCCAGCAGCTTAATTCCGAGCACTAGCGCAGATACGCAGTATTTT	CASSLIPSTSADTQYF
-	TRBV10-3	TRBJ2-7	-	TGTGCCATCAGTGAGAAAGATGGGCAGTACTTC	CAISEKDGQYF
few	TRBV6-1	TRBJ2-1	TRBD2	TGTGCCAGCAACCAGCGGGGGGCCCTCGGTGAGCAGTTCTTC	CASNQRGALGEQFF
few	TRBV3-1	TRBJ1-2	TRBD1	TGTGCCAGCAGCCGACAGGGGTCTAACTATGGCTACACCTTC	CASSRQGSNYGYTF
-	TRBV28	TRBJ1-1	-	TGTGCCAGCATTGAACACAAGGGAAGGGTGAAAGCTTTCTTT	CASIEHKGRVKAFF
many	TRBV6-1	TRBJ2-1	TRBD2	TGTGCCAGCTTAAAGACTAGCGGGGGGGAGCAGTTCTTC	CASLKTSGGEQFF